Presented here are 6 T cell receptor beta chains from one specimen sequenced in a study of STAT3 mutations in large granular lymphocyte leukemia. Study-level points and caveats: In T-cell large granular lymphocyte leukemia, about half of patients showed multiple immunodominant subclonotypes.

Clones were sequenced by immunoSEQ multiplex PCR, and TCRdb holds only the in-frame ones, with some missing. The repertoire consists of about 5,200 clones, with around 70% occurring once and the leading ten covering 40% to 55%. Antigen specificity for these receptors is unknown. Sequenced input: PBMCs. The receptor set was obtained from a human donor with T large granular lymphocyte leukemia. Some clones in this sample may be carry-over from other donors' samples.

V and J are TRBV20-1 and TRBJ2-3; no clear D. Germline CDR1 reads DFQATT; CDR2 reads SNEGSKA (reference sequence). Between the trimmed V and J ends, which lost 0 bases and 10 bases, there was a span of 8 bases. CDR3 length: 11 residues. This CDR3 is CSARDGRAQYF. The CDR3, as DNA: TGCAGTGCTAGAGATGGTAGAGCGCAGTATTTT.

The rearrangement links TRBV5-6 to TRBJ1-2; D unclear. CDR1 and CDR2 from the germline V gene are SGHDT and YYEEEE. There are 12 residues in the CDR3. Trimming took 0 bases from V and 6 from J, leaving 6 bases between them. This CDR3 reads CASSLVQDGYTF. CDR3 bases: TGTGCCAGCAGCTTGGTCCAGGATGGCTACACCTTC.

The chain employs TRBV10-3 and TRBJ2-1; 12 nucleotides agree with TRBD2. The CDR3 runs 17 residues. Germline V gene sequence: CDR1 ENHRY, CDR2 SYGVKD. With V trimmed by 2 bases and J by 2 bases, 4 bases remained unmatched. CDR3 coding DNA: TGTGCCATCAGTGAGGGGGGACTAGCGGGCGCCTACAATGAGCAGTTCTTC. Its protein product is CAISEGGLAGAYNEQFF.

The rearrangement links TRBV4-3 to TRBJ1-5, with D unclear. From germline, CDR1 is LGHNA and CDR2 YSLEER. CDR3 length equals 15 residues. Trimming pared 0 bases from V and 5 bases from J, leaving 11 bases between. Written as DNA, the CDR3 is TGCGCCAGCAGCCAAGATCAACGTGGAGATCAGCCCCAGCATTTT. Residues: CASSQDQRGDQPQHF.

V is TRBV5-1 and J is TRBJ1-1; D remains unclear. Germline CDR1 reads SGHRS; CDR2 reads YFSETQ. Trimming shortened V by 4 bases and J by 2 bases, and 9 bases separated the two germline ends. The CDR3 covers 13 residues. The DNA for the CDR3 is TGCGCCAGCAGCCAGGAGGTTAACACTGAAGCTTTCTTT. Its translation: CASSQEVNTEAFF.

V usage is TRBV6-1 and J usage is TRBJ1-5; 7 bases are a match to TRBD1. Trimming took 5 bases from V and 6 from J; bases not matched to a gene: 7. There are 14 residues in the CDR3. The germline V gene encodes CDR1 MNHNS and CDR2 SASEGT. As DNA, the CDR3 is TGTGCCAGCAGTTCAAACAGGGGAAGTCAGCCCCAGCATTTT. Encoded protein: CASSSNRGSQPQHF.